The 19 T cell receptor beta chains presented below share a single source sample, sequenced in a study of blood T cell repertoires in COVID-19 (TCRdb year 2020). Library preparation used the immunoSEQ multiplex PCR assay. TCRdb carries this immuneACCESS record with in-frame sequences only. Its versions omit some clonotypes, under half of them owing to an unresolved V gene in the studies checked, with the rest unexplained. This sample lists some 230,000 clones; roughly 86% were detected once. About a tenth of the sample is held by the ten biggest clonotypes. The source material was peripheral blood. The receptor source for this set is a woman in her 50s with COVID-19, enrolled during active disease.

The chain has TRBV2 and TRBJ1-5; D is possibly TRBD1 (6 bases). V shed 0 bases and J shed 3 bases, with 12 bases lying between them. The V gene's germline CDR1 is SNHLY and CDR2 FYNNEI. The CDR3 length is 16 residues. CDR3 amino acids: CASSEARNRVNQPQHF. CDR3 nucleotides: TGTGCCAGCAGTGAAGCTCGAAACAGGGTCAATCAGCCCCAGCATTTT.

This clone was recorded only once. This chain connects TRBV11-2 to TRBJ2-1, with D uncertain. V shed 5 bases and J shed 10 bases, with 12 bases lying between them. This CDR3 spans 12 amino acids. The V gene's germline CDR1 is SGHAT and CDR2 FQNNGV. The chain's CDR3 is CASSTRGDEQFF. The DNA of the CDR3 is TGTGCCAGCAGCACCCGTGGAGACGAGCAGTTCTTC.

J is TRBJ2-3 and V is TRBV9, with 11 bases aligning to TRBD2. The CDR3 runs 14 residues. Germline trimming cut 4 bases from V and 6 bases from J; bases unmatched to any gene: 4. Germline-derived CDR1 and CDR2 are SGDLS and YYNGEE. The CDR3 region has the DNA TGTGCCAGCAGCCTATGGACTAGCGGGGATACGCAGTATTTT. It encodes CASSLWTSGDTQYF.

The genes are TRBV19 and TRBJ1-1; D remains unclear. The V gene lost 2 bases and the J gene lost 1 base, with 11 bases spanning the gap. The germline V gene encodes CDR1 LNHDA and CDR2 SQIVND (reference sequence). The CDR3 has 15 residues. The CDR3 sequence is CASSISQVSNTEAFF. The CDR3 DNA sequence: TGTGCCAGTAGTATATCTCAGGTTTCGAACACTGAAGCTTTCTTT.

The rearrangement joins TRBV30 to TRBJ2-5; D is possibly TRBD2 (6 bases). This CDR3 is built from 14 residues. Germline CDR1 reads GTSNPN; CDR2 reads SVGIG (reference sequence). Trimming cost V 1 base and J 4 bases, with 13 bases left between them. CDR3 in amino acids: CAWSAFGGVETQYF. In nucleotides, the CDR3 is TGTGCCTGGAGTGCCTTTGGAGGGGTAGAGACCCAGTACTTC.

This clone was recorded many times. This chain connects TRBV7-9 to TRBJ2-4, with 9 nucleotides matching TRBD1. The CDR3 spans 16 residues. From germline, CDR1 is SEHNR and CDR2 FQNEAQ (reference sequence). V was clipped by 3 bases and J by 7 bases; unmatched bases: 10. The CDR3 nucleotides read TGTGCCAGCAGCTTGATGGGACAGGGAAAGATGAACATTCAGTACTTC. Amino acids: CASSLMGQGKMNIQYF.

The CDR3 DNA sequence: TGCGCCAGCAGCCCTAGTGGGGGGGTTTCTGAAGCTTTCTTT. This gives the protein CASSPSGGVSEAFF. This rearrangement joins TRBV5-1 to TRBJ1-1; D is possibly TRBD1 (5 bases). The CDR3 has 14 amino acids. The germline V and J ends were trimmed by 4 bases and 6 bases, with 16 bases remaining between them. The germline CDR1 and CDR2 sequences are SGHRS and YFSETQ.

The chain has TRBV19 and TRBJ1-1, with D possibly TRBD1 on 5 matching bases. The V end was cut by 5 bases, the J end by 6 bases, with 13 bases between. Germline V gene lookup returns CDR1 LNHDA and CDR2 SQIVND (reference sequence). The CDR3 extends over 13 amino acids. The CDR3 nucleotides are TGTGCCAGTAGTGCTGGCTCGGGGGCTGAAGCTTTCTTT. Its protein is CASSAGSGAEAFF. Drawing the rest from reference TRBV19 and TRBJ1-1, the complete variable domain is DGGITQSPKYLFRKEGQNVTLSCEQNLNHDAMYWYRQDPGQGLRLIYYSQIVNDFQKGDIAEGYSVSREKKESFPLTVTSAQKNPTAFYLCASSAGSGAEAFFGQGTRLTVV.

The chain joins TRBV5-1 to TRBJ1-1; D is uncertain. CDR1 and CDR2 from the germline V gene are SGHRS and YFSETQ. The CDR3 totals 14 residues. V lost 0 bases, J lost 2 bases, and 8 bases lay in between. The CDR3 spells CASSLEVRNTEAFF. As DNA, the CDR3 is TGCGCCAGCAGCTTGGAAGTGAGAAACACTGAAGCTTTCTTT.

The chain combines TRBV2 with TRBJ1-2; TRBD1 matches 7 bases. The CDR3 has 17 residues. Germline CDR1 and CDR2: SNHLY and FYNNEI. V lost 2 bases to trimming and J lost 4 bases; unmatched junction nucleotides: 13. The CDR3 DNA is TGTGCCAGCAGTGAACTTACGACAGGGATTTGGCCCTATGGCTACACCTTC. Encoded protein: CASSELTTGIWPYGYTF.

This clone has a handful of counts. The rearrangement uses TRBV30 and TRBJ2-7, with TRBD1 matching over 7 bases. V was pared by 4 bases and J by 4 bases, with 7 bases of the junction left unmatched. Germline loops: CDR1 GTSNPN, CDR2 SVGIG (reference sequence). There are 13 residues in the CDR3. CDR3 DNA: TGTGCCTGGACGCGCCCGGGACAGTACGAGCAGTACGTC. It codes for CAWTRPGQYEQYV.

The chain recombines TRBV18 with TRBJ1-4, with 10 positions matching TRBD1. The V segment lost 4 bases and the J segment 6 bases; nucleotides outside the gene matches: 5. The germline V gene has CDR1 KGHSH and CDR2 LQKENI. The CDR3 sequence is 15 residues long. The chain's CDR3 is CASSLTGQGYEKLFF. CDR3 DNA: TGTGCCAGCTCACTTACGGGACAGGGGTATGAAAAACTGTTTTTT.

V usage is TRBV2 and J usage is TRBJ1-1, with D hard to call. Trimming cost V 3 bases and J 3 bases, with 11 bases left between them. The CDR3 covers 14 residues. The germline V gene has CDR1 SNHLY and CDR2 FYNNEI. Written as DNA, the CDR3 is TGTGCCAGCAGTGAGGACGGGGTGGACACTGAAGCTTTCTTT. This codes for CASSEDGVDTEAFF.

As to this clone: Sequence at one end of the junction differs from germline and may be a read error. The chain uses TRBV6-1 and TRBJ2-1; D unclear. The CDR3 extends over 13 amino acids. Germline V gene lookup returns CDR1 MNHNS and CDR2 SASEGT. CDR3 nucleotide sequence: TGTGCCAGCAGTGAGACCAGACAACTCGATAAGCTCTTC. The encoded protein is CASSETRQLDKLF.

The rearrangement uses TRBV3-1 (or the pseudogene TRBV3-2) and TRBJ2-1; D gene uncertain. This CDR3 contains 15 residues. Trimming pared 6 bases from V and 0 bases from J, leaving 12 bases between. Germline CDR1 LGHDT, CDR2 YNNKEL (reference sequence). The CDR3 bases are TGTGCCAGCAGATCAGCGCCAAGCTCCTACAATGAGCAGTTCTTC. This gives the protein CASRSAPSSYNEQFF.

This rearrangement joins TRBV7-8 to TRBJ2-3; a possible D gene is TRBD2 (6 bases). Germline lookup yields CDR1 SGHVS and CDR2 FQNEAQ. V was clipped by 2 bases and J by 6 bases, with 18 bases between them. This CDR3 has 16 residues. The chain's CDR3 is CASSLPPMGGKDTQYF. The DNA for the CDR3 is TGTGCCAGCAGCTTACCCCCTATGGGGGGTAAGGATACGCAGTATTTT.

This chain connects TRBV6-4 to TRBJ2-1; 11 bases are a match to TRBD2. The germline gives CDR1 MRHNA, CDR2 SNTAGT. After removal of 5 bases from V and 7 bases from J, the junction contained 7 bases not matched to a gene. This CDR3 has 15 residues. In DNA form, the CDR3 reads TGTGCCAGCAGTCTGGGACTAGCGGCCTCGAATGAGCAGTTCTTC. Translation: CASSLGLAASNEQFF.

The rearrangement uses TRBV19 and TRBJ2-6; TRBD1 matches 8 bases. This CDR3 comprises 17 residues. The germline V gene encodes CDR1 LNHDA and CDR2 SQIVND (reference sequence). After removal of 7 bases from V and 3 bases from J, the junction contained 11 bases not matched to a gene. The CDR3 sequence is CASTPRGHWSGANVLTF. CDR3 nucleotide sequence: TGTGCCAGTACACCCAGGGGGCATTGGAGTGGGGCCAACGTCCTGACTTTC.

The chain recombines TRBV7-8 with TRBJ2-1; 8 nucleotides match TRBD2. The CDR3 length is 16 residues. Losses at the gene ends were 6 bases for V and 8 bases for J; bases not matched to a gene: 15. In germline, CDR1 is SGHVS, CDR2 FQNEAQ. The CDR3 DNA reads TGTGCCAGCAGACCACCGGGACTAGGGTATGGCGATGAGCAGTTCTTC. It specifies CASRPPGLGYGDEQFF.